The 18 T cell receptor beta chains listed next were all sequenced from one sample in a study of blood T cell repertoires in COVID-19. Only in-frame clones appear in the TCRdb table, and some are missing; sequencing was by immunoSEQ multiplex PCR. The sample includes 200,000 to 300,000 clones, around nine tenths seen only once; the top ten take 5.2%. Sequenced material: peripheral blood. These receptors were collected from a woman aged 55-69 years with COVID-19, enrolled during active disease.

The CDR3 nucleotides are TGTGCCAGCAGTCAAGTGGGGACAGGGACTGAAAAACTGTTTTTT. The encoded protein is CASSQVGTGTEKLFF. This sequence joins TRBV25-1 and TRBJ1-4, with TRBD1 matching 9 bases. Germline CDR1 and CDR2: MGHDK and SYGVNS. Losses at the gene ends were 5 bases for V and 7 bases for J; bases not matched to a gene: 8. The CDR3 covers 15 residues.

This clone occurred once. V and J are TRBV7-3 and TRBJ1-6; no definite D call. CDR3 length equals 13 residues. The germline gives CDR1 SGHTA, CDR2 FQGTGA. Trimming removed 0 bases at V and 9 bases at J, with 6 bases between. The CDR3 DNA sequence: TGTGCCAGCAGCTTAACTAGTAGTTCACCCCTCCACTTT. The encoded protein is CASSLTSSSPLHF.

The chain uses TRBV5-1 and TRBJ2-1, with 7 bases lining up with TRBD1. The CDR3 has 15 residues. Germline assignment: CDR1 SGHRS and CDR2 YFSETQ. Trimming took 4 bases from V and 1 from J; bases not matched to a gene: 5. CDR3 sequence reads: CASSPGGQSYNEQFF. The CDR3 nucleotides read TGCGCCAGCAGCCCTGGGGGACAGTCCTACAATGAGCAGTTCTTC.

The chain has TRBV7-3 and TRBJ1-6; D ambiguous. Germline values: CDR1 SGHTA, CDR2 FQGTGA. The CDR3 length is 15 residues. The V gene lost 2 bases and the J gene lost 9 bases, with 14 bases spanning the gap. Here the CDR3 reads CASSLAPTRGSPLHF. Here the CDR3 DNA reads TGTGCCAGCAGCTTAGCTCCAACCCGGGGTTCACCCCTCCACTTT.

This chain joins TRBV19 and TRBJ1-5; 9 positions agree with TRBD1. Germline CDR1 LNHDA, CDR2 SQIVND (reference sequence). The CDR3 is made up of 17 amino acids. With 5 bases clipped from V and 1 base from J, the junction kept 9 bases outside the gene matches. CDR3 bases: TGTGCCAGTAGTTTTCGGACCGGGACAGGGAGCAATCAGCCCCAGCATTTT. It encodes CASSFRTGTGSNQPQHF.

The chain couples TRBV15 to TRBJ2-5; 8 nucleotides line up with TRBD2. The germline V gene encodes CDR1 LNHNV and CDR2 YYDKDF (reference sequence). This CDR3 contains 14 residues. With 3 bases clipped from V and 2 bases from J, the junction kept 2 bases outside the gene matches. Here the CDR3 reads CATSRGLVQETQYF. CDR3 coding DNA: TGTGCCACCAGCAGGGGACTAGTACAAGAGACCCAGTACTTC.

This clone has just one count. The chain uses TRBV5-1 and TRBJ2-2; D gene ambiguous. The CDR3 length is 15 residues. V lost 0 bases, J lost 0 bases, and 6 bases lay in between. Germline loops: CDR1 SGHRS, CDR2 YFSETQ. Here the CDR3 DNA reads TGCGCCAGCAGCTTGGATGGGCCGAACACCGGGGAGCTGTTTTTT. It specifies CASSLDGPNTGELFF.

This clone was recorded a few times. Other nucleotide sequences from this sample produce the same CDR3. This chain uses TRBV5-1 with TRBJ2-1; possibly TRBD2 for D (5 bases). CDR1 and CDR2 from the germline V gene are SGHRS and YFSETQ. The V end was cut by 2 bases, the J end by 4 bases, with 10 bases between. This CDR3 is 14 amino acids long. CDR3 sequence reads: CASSLEGAYNEQFF. The CDR3 DNA reads as TGCGCCAGCAGCTTAGAGGGCGCGTACAATGAGCAGTTCTTC.

The V gene is TRBV25-1, the J gene TRBJ2-1, with 10 bases aligning to TRBD2. The CDR3 runs to 15 residues. V lost 5 bases, J lost 5 bases, and 6 bases stayed unmatched. Per germline, CDR1 MGHDK and CDR2 SYGVNS. CDR3 in DNA: TGTGCCAGCAGTCTCCTAGCGGGAGTGCACAATGAGCAGTTCTTC. This translates into CASSLLAGVHNEQFF.

This chain links TRBV19 with TRBJ2-7; D is possibly TRBD1 (5 bases). Looked up from germline, CDR1 is LNHDA and CDR2 is SQIVND (reference sequence). The CDR3 contains 13 residues. V was cut by 5 bases and J by 6 bases, with 14 bases left in between. CDR3 DNA sequence: TGTGCCAGTAGTTACTTTCAGGGTACCGAGCAGTACTTC. This translates into CASSYFQGTEQYF.

This rearrangement joins TRBV24-1 to TRBJ2-1, with D perhaps TRBD2 (5 bases). The CDR3 contains 16 residues. Between the trimmed V and J ends, which lost 4 bases and 0 bases, there was a span of 12 bases. Germline lookup yields CDR1 KGHDR and CDR2 SFDVKD. In nucleotides, the CDR3 is TGTGCCACCAGTGACCCGCTTGGGAGCTCCTACAATGAGCAGTTCTTC. This sequence encodes CATSDPLGSSYNEQFF.

This rearrangement joins TRBV12-3 or TRBV12-4 to TRBJ1-1, with a possible D match to TRBD1 (5 bases). The V gene lost 8 bases and the J gene lost 7 bases, with 14 bases spanning the gap. The CDR3 runs to 12 residues. The CDR3 loop reads CASGWGLGEAFF. In nucleotides, the CDR3 is TGTGCCAGCGGGTGGGGCTTGGGTGAAGCTTTCTTT.

The genes are TRBV18 and TRBJ2-7; the match to TRBD2 covers 8 bases. The CDR3 contains 15 residues. Germline CDR1 reads KGHSH; CDR2 reads LQKENI. V was clipped by 3 bases and J by 6 bases; unmatched bases: 10. The CDR3 bases are TGTGCCAGCTCACCGGCCAGCGGGAGCTCATCCGAGCAGTACTTC. It encodes CASSPASGSSSEQYF.

This chain joins TRBV2 and TRBJ1-1; a possible D gene is TRBD1 (5 bases). V was pared by 4 bases and J by 5 bases, with 11 bases between. The V gene's germline CDR1 is SNHLY and CDR2 FYNNEI. This CDR3 contains 13 residues. The CDR3 protein is CASSVWGRTEAFF. The CDR3 coding sequence is TGTGCCAGCAGTGTGTGGGGGAGGACTGAAGCTTTCTTT.

The V and J genes are TRBV9 and TRBJ2-7, with 10 nucleotides matching TRBD2. This CDR3 is built from 16 residues. The germline CDR1 and CDR2 sequences are SGDLS and YYNGEE. V was clipped by 4 bases and J by 5 bases; unmatched bases: 12. CDR3 residues: CASSTTGTSVTDEQYF. The CDR3 nucleotides read TGTGCCAGCAGCACTACCGGGACTAGCGTCACCGACGAGCAGTACTTC.

Only a few counts were recorded for this clone. The gene calls are TRBV11-3 and TRBJ1-2, with TRBD1 matching 9 bases. Germline V gene sequence: CDR1 SGHNT, CDR2 YENEEA. There are 20 residues in the CDR3. Germline trimming cut 4 bases from V and 0 bases from J; bases unmatched to any gene: 18. The CDR3 reads CASSSIMGGDRVLTNYGYTF. The CDR3 DNA follows: TGTGCCAGCAGCTCCATAATGGGGGGGGACAGGGTTCTCACTAACTATGGCTACACCTTC.

V and J are TRBV12-3 or TRBV12-4 and TRBJ2-1; weak D call: TRBD1 (5 bases). V dropped 2 bases and J dropped 8 bases, with 7 bases sitting between them. This CDR3 has 12 amino acids. The CDR3 spells CASSLRGDEQFF. As DNA, the CDR3 is TGTGCCAGCAGTTTAAGGGGCGATGAGCAGTTCTTC.

The chain couples TRBV13 to TRBJ2-5, with TRBD2 matching over 8 bases. The V segment lost 5 bases and the J segment 6 bases; nucleotides outside the gene matches: 11. Germline V gene sequence: CDR1 PRHDT, CDR2 FYEKMQ (reference sequence). The CDR3 has 15 amino acids. CDR3 nucleotides: TGTGCCAGCAGCCTCGGGAGGGCAGCGGGAAAGACCCAGTACTTC. Its translation: CASSLGRAAGKTQYF.